This T cell receptor beta chain was sequenced during a study of long-term antiretroviral therapy in people with HIV. Regarding the study as a whole: It was observed that HIV repertoires exhibited narrower CDR3 length ranges than controls.

Details on this clone: Its antigen is not identified.

This CDR3 region has 19 residues. In germline, CDR1 is SGHVS, CDR2 FQNEAQ. V was clipped by 4 bases and J by 9 bases, with 34 bases between them. Sequencing used immunoSEQ v3.0 at survey level. Researchers set sequencing to target about 35,000-55,000 T-cell genomes per sample. Sequencing was performed with immunoSEQ multiplex PCR; in TCRdb, only in-frame clones are kept and a portion is missing. The data show some 33,000 clones, roughly 97% seen once. The TCR was taken from a man aged 30 to 45 with HIV. The sequencing here drew on unsorted PBMCs, taken 7.6 years after starting antiretroviral therapy. The chain uses TRBV7-8 and TRBJ2-7, with a tentative D call TRBD2 (5 bases). The CDR3 DNA sequence: TGTGCCAGCAGCTCCCTAGAGGAGATGGAGGTAGGAATCCTACGAGGGCAGTACTTC. Its protein product is CASSSLEEMEVGILRGQYF.